The source of this T cell receptor (beta chain) is a study of T cell responses to AZD1222 COVID-19 vaccine (dated by TCRdb to the early 2020s). Broadly, across the study: AZD1222 recipients with second doses at about 4 weeks or about 12 weeks were pooled, because spike-specific TCR depth and breadth did not differ between schedules. TCR sequencing covered over 230 trial participants: nearly 210 given two doses of AZD1222 and 26 given two doses of MenACWY control vaccine. Trial participants were enrolled by age into 18-55, 56-69 and 70-plus year subgroups, with roughly 160, 29 and 62 TCR-sequenced participants respectively. General findings and caveats noted by the study authors: Only 5 to 7 AZD1222 recipients were SARS-CoV-2 seropositive at baseline, limiting conclusions about previously exposed vaccinees. Participants were mostly white British and included more females than males, and it was suggested by the authors that clonal diversity may have been underestimated. No day 14 peak-response samples were available, so repertoires were characterized only after the peak T cell response. A significant rise in spike-specific TCR breadth and depth was observed after two AZD1222 doses relative to day 0 and relative to MenACWY recipients. The 56-69-year group was small, and its depth increase did not reach significance, likely because of low power. Reportedly, almost half of the unique spike-specific TCRs recognized epitopes lying outside the regions that are mutated in the B.1.351 and B.1.1.7 variants. CD4 TCRs associated with the vaccine covered the entire spike protein, and the dominant responses were in regions 160-218 and 743-854.

The CDR3 regions of human TCRbeta chains were subjected to immunosequencing. From the authors' description of their analysis: TCRs in the repertoires were compared against a reference library of SARS-CoV-2-specific TCRs that had been generated with the MIRA antigen-specificity platform. Breadth was defined as the fraction of unique TCRs that were SARS-CoV-2-associated. Depth was defined as the fraction of total T cells that were SARS-CoV-2-associated. Using the MIRA data, each spike-specific TCR was mapped to the spike region that the TCR reacts to and placed in a CD4 or CD8 class. Log10-transformed breadth and depth values were compared by one-way ANOVA with Sidak's multiple comparisons tests. In TCRdb, the immuneACCESS table is reduced to in-frame sequences with V and J assigned. These tables do not hold every clone; where another copy was compared, an unresolved V gene accounts for under half, and the others remain unexplained. The V and J calls and the clone size are those of that table, but D and trimming were determined from the DNA. For this sample the table gives some 100,000 clones, of which around nine tenths were detected only once. Around 1.3% of the sample rests with the top ten.

The time point label corresponds to: baseline before first vaccination. The vaccinee samples were drawn from two UK trials, COV001 and COV002, one of which was a single-blind randomized controlled phase 2/3 trial testing AZD1222 (ChAdOx1 nCoV-19) in healthy adults. Trial participant PBMC samples were collected at day 0 and day 28 after the second dose for TCRbeta chain sequencing. The junction carries 8 bases between V and J, which are trimmed by 3 bases and 9 bases respectively. The CDR3 goes from the cysteine to the phenylalanine over 11 residues. Only the CDR3 part of the read is kept: 33 bases, read in frame from the first base. CDR1 SGHAT and CDR2 FQNNGV were looked up in the germline V gene. Worth noting for this clone: It has no known antigen specificity. No much larger clone is present one base from it, and per-base qualities are unavailable.

The sequence was obtained from an adult in good health. The chain is made from TRBV11-2 and TRBJ2-5; the D gene is unclear. The material sequenced was peripheral blood, taken on day 0 of AZD1222 vaccination. DNA sequence: TGTGCCAGCAGCTTCGGAGCGTCCCAGTACTTC. The translation is CASSFGASQYF.